This entry is about one T cell receptor beta chain. Its specificity is not known. The data stem from a study of cytomegalovirus exposure and HLA in healthy donors. Whole-study results and caveats: Later on, a genetic analysis was performed. It linked a missense variant in DCLRE1C with V- and J-gene trimming of TCR beta.

Researchers ran the PCR with 60 Vbeta and 13 Jbeta primers. Assay used: immunoSEQ multiplex PCR; TCRdb lists only in-frame clones, some missing. This table has about 190,000 clones, roughly four fifths appearing once. V was shortened by 5 bases and J by 0 bases, with 11 bases between the two germline ends. The CDR3 is 15 amino acids. CDR1 and CDR2 from the germline V gene are SGHVS and FNYEAQ. Material for sequencing was PBMCs. The receptor's source is a woman in her forties or fifties in good health and CMV-seropositive. The V call is TRBV7-6, the J call TRBJ2-1; tentatively, D is TRBD2 (5 bases). The DNA for the CDR3 is TGTGCCAGCAGCCCCAGAGGGTCCTCCTACAATGAGCAGTTCTTC. It yields the protein CASSPRGSSYNEQFF. The whole variable domain, remainder taken from reference TRBV7-6 and TRBJ2-1, is GAGVSQSPRYKVTKRGQDVALRCDPISGHVSLYWYRQALGQGPEFLTYFNYEAQQDKSGLPNDRFSAERPEGSISTLTIQRTEQRDSAMYRCASSPRGSSYNEQFFGPGTRLTVL.